The rows below give T cell receptor beta chains drawn from one sample of a study of response to subunit inactivated influenza vaccine. TCRdb passed the RT-PCR reads through MiXCR, listing each CDR3 protein once. The sample carries about 520,000 distinct CDR3 sequences, approximately 24% recorded once. This specimen consisted of CD4+ T cells sorted from PBMCs, obtained 5 to 6 days after vaccination. Receptors originate from a man in his fifties who received an inactivated influenza vaccine. The CDR3 runs from the conserved cysteine through the conserved F or W. Fields, in order: V gene, J gene, CDR3 protein.

>TRBV6-5|TRBJ2-7
CASRNRVDEQYF
>TRBV7-2|TRBJ2-7
CASSLAAGTTYEQYF
>TRBV5-1|TRBJ2-7
CASSGGNRGNYEQYF
>TRBV6-1|TRBJ2-6
CASSDEIFGANVLTF
>TRBV12-3/TRBV12-4|TRBJ2-1
CASSTGVLYNEQFF
>TRBV11-3|TRBJ2-1
CASSKPPDNEQFF
>TRBV7-8|TRBJ2-4
CASSSTGALKNIQYF
>TRBV20-1|TRBJ2-1
CSAREWEGRVNEQFF
>TRBV20-1|TRBJ2-7
CSARDRDRLLAVATYEQYF
>TRBV29-1|TRBJ2-5
CSVEDRVIQETQYF
>TRBV7-9|TRBJ1-6
CASTAGLSPLHF
>TRBV5-1|TRBJ2-7
CASSFSRDGPYEQYF
>TRBV28|TRBJ1-5
CASSLFEPNQPQHF
>TRBV10-3|TRBJ2-4
CAISERAGDTIQYF
>TRBV12-3/TRBV12-4|TRBJ1-1
CASSLAPGRGAFF
>TRBV5-1|TRBJ1-5
CASSGGSDQPQHF
>TRBV12-3/TRBV12-4|TRBJ1-5
CASTLRQGLSQPQHF
>TRBV20-1|TRBJ2-2
CSARGGGITTGELFF
>TRBV27|TRBJ2-2
CASSWTWNTGELFF
>TRBV12-3/TRBV12-4|TRBJ1-3
CASTLGGGPRSGNTIYF
>TRBV18|TRBJ2-1
CASSPSDRHNEQFF
>TRBV5-1|TRBJ2-3
CASSLDSGRDTQYF
>TRBV4-1|TRBJ2-3
CASRRTGERTDTQYF
>TRBV29-1|TRBJ1-1
CSVGVAGTEAFF
>TRBV4-1|TRBJ1-6
CASSRMTGATSPLHF
>TRBV6-5|TRBJ1-5
CASSSLESRGLRSNQPQHF
>TRBV29-1|TRBJ2-2
CSVFAGNTGELFF